The entry below gives a single T cell receptor beta chain sequence along with its context. This sample is drawn from a study of blood T cell repertoires in COVID-19. In the study overall: Samples of COVID-19 (acute and convalescent) were obtained from the United States, Italy and Spain. PBMCs, B-cell-depleted T cells, or T cells were the source of the cDNA or gDNA that made up the material.

Looked up from germline, CDR1 is SGHRS and CDR2 is YFSETQ. This CDR3 is built from 16 residues. V gave up 3 bases and J gave up 4 bases; unmatched junction bases: 12. Original analysis: For nucleated cells, counts were estimated from reference gene primer amplification. Some clones are missing from TCRdb's copy, which holds only in-frame ones; the method was immunoSEQ multiplex PCR. That table gives V, J and clone size, and the DNA gave D and trimming. The top ten hold more than 1.3% of the sample, which has about 130,000 clones, 84% seen once. The chain recombines TRBV5-1 with TRBJ1-2; 7 nucleotides match TRBD1. Material: peripheral blood. The TCR was taken from a man between 60 and 70 years old with acute or convalescent COVID-19. The CDR3 DNA follows: TGCGCCAGCAGCTCAACAGGGGTAGGACAGTTCTATGGCTACACCTTC. This codes for CASSSTGVGQFYGYTF.